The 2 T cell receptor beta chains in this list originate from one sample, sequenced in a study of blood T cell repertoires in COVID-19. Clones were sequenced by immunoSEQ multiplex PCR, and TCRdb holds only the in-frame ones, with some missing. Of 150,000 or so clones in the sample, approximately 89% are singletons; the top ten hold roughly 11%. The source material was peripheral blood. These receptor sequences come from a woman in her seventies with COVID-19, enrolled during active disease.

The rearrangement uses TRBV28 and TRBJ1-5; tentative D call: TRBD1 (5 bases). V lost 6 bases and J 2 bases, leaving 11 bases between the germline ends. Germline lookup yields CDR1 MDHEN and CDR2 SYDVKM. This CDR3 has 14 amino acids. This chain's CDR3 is CASSPGGGNQPQHF. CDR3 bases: TGTGCCAGCAGCCCGGGAGGGGGCAATCAGCCCCAGCATTTT.

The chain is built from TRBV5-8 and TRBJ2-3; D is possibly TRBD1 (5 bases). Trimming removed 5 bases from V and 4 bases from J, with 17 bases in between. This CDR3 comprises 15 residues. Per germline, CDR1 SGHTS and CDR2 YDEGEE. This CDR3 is CASRINQGWADTQYF. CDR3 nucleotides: TGTGCCAGCAGAATAAACCAGGGTTGGGCAGATACGCAGTATTTT.